The clone carrying this T cell receptor (beta chain) was detected only once. These data originate in a study of T cells in Graves' hyperthyroidism and ophthalmopathy. Uncontrolled infections, other autoimmune diseases, pregnancy or lactation led to exclusion of patients. Germline lookup yields CDR1 SQVTM and CDR2 ANQGSEA. This CDR3 has 15 residues. After removal of 0 bases from V and 1 base from J, the junction contained 3 bases not matched to a gene. The source material, RNA transcripts, was used to amplify TCR beta CDR3 regions. During a first-round RT-PCR of the TCR CDR3, the HTBI primer set was used. TCRdb re-called the multiplex PCR reads through MiXCR, storing one row per CDR3 protein. This table has about 350,000 distinct CDR3 sequences, under 20% appearing once.

What was sequenced was blood. This chain links TRBV29-1 with TRBJ1-2; 9 positions agree with TRBD1. This TCR came from a woman aged 18-35 years with Graves' hyperthyroidism. CDR3 sequence (DNA): TGCAGCGTTGAAGATCGGGGACAGGGTAACTATGGCTACACCTTC. Residues: CSVEDRGQGNYGYTF.